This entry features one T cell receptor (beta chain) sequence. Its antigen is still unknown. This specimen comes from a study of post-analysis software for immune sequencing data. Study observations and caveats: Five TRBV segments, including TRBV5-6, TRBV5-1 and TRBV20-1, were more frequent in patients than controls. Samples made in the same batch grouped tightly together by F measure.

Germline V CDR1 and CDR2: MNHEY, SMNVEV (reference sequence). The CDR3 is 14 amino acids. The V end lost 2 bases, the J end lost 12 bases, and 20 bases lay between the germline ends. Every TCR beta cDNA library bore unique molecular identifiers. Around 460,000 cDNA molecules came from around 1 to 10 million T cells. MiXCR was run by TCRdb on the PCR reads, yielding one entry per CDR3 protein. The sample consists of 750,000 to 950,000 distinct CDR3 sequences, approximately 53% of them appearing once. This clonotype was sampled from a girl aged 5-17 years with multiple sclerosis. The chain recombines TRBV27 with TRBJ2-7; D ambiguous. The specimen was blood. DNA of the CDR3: TGTGCCAGCAGTTTAAACGGGCCTCCCCAAGCCAGGTACTTC. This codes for CASSLNGPPQARYF.